This record covers a single T cell receptor beta chain. The sample is drawn from a study of shared clonotypes between healthy human individuals. The assay was immunoSEQ multiplex PCR, and TCRdb's table has in-frame clones only and misses some. The repertoire holds about 2.3 million clones, with about nine tenths as singletons. V dropped 0 bases and J dropped 6; count of bases not matched to a gene: 19. The length of the CDR3 is 20 residues. The germline CDR1 and CDR2 sequences are MNHNS and SASEGT. The source of this sequence is a man younger than 35 in good health. Some clones in this sample may be carry-over from other donors' samples. The sample was naive CD4+ T cells from PBMCs. As for subset: CD45RA+ positively selected. The V call is TRBV6-1, the J call TRBJ2-2, with 7 bases that match TRBD1. The CDR3 DNA sequence: TGTGCCAGCAGTGAAGCCGGTCCGTTAGGCGGTTCGACAGGGTCCGGGGAGCTGTTTTTT. Its translation: CASSEAGPLGGSTGSGELFF.